These 25 T cell receptor beta chains were all obtained from the same sample, sequenced in a study of T cells in localized non-small cell lung cancer. Data came from immunoSEQ multiplex PCR; TCRdb stores just in-frame clones and leaves some out. The table shows 15,000 or so clones, with about 88% occurring only once. This specimen consisted of peripheral blood, obtained before any cancer treatment. The receptor set was obtained from a male donor aged 60 or over with stage I lung adenocarcinoma.

This sequence joins TRBV29-1 and TRBJ2-5, with D tentatively TRBD1 or TRBD2 (5 bases each). V lost 6 bases, J lost 5 bases, and 16 bases lay in between. The CDR3 spans 13 residues. Germline assignment: CDR1 SQVTM and CDR2 ANQGSEA. For the CDR3, the DNA is TGCAGCGTCGCCGGGGCCCGAGGGGAGACCCAGTACTTC. Protein product: CSVAGARGETQYF. The entire variable domain, with the rest obtained from reference TRBV29-1 and TRBJ2-5, is as follows: SAVISQKPSRDICQRGTSLTIQCQVDSQVTMMFWYRQQPGQSLTLIATANQGSEATYESGFVIDKFPISRPNLTFSTLTVSNMSPEDSSIYLCSVAGARGETQYFGPGTRLLVL.

The chain carries TRBV28 and TRBJ2-1, with D uncertain. Germline CDR1 reads MDHEN; CDR2 reads SYDVKM. This CDR3 spans 13 amino acids. V lost 6 bases to trimming and J lost 5 bases, with 11 bases between them. The CDR3 sequence: CASSHPWNNEQFF. CDR3 DNA sequence: TGTGCCAGCAGCCACCCTTGGAACAATGAGCAGTTCTTC.

The rearrangement links TRBV9 to TRBJ2-3; the match to TRBD2 covers 10 bases. The CDR3 length is 15 residues. V shed 4 bases, J shed 6 bases, and the junction held 8 bases outside the gene matches. CDR1 is SGDLS and CDR2 is YYNGEE in the germline V gene. CDR3 sequence: CASSPSSGSLDTQYF. CDR3 DNA sequence: TGTGCCAGCAGCCCTTCTAGCGGGAGCCTGGATACGCAGTATTTT.

The chain combines TRBV2 with TRBJ2-7, with D perhaps given as TRBD1 or TRBD2 (5 bases each). CDR3 size: 13 residues. The germline V gene encodes CDR1 SNHLY and CDR2 FYNNEI. V shed 1 base and J shed 6 bases, with 10 bases lying between them. The CDR3 loop reads CASSEGRETEQYF. The CDR3 DNA reads as TGTGCCAGCAGTGAAGGCAGGGAGACCGAGCAGTACTTC.

The genes are TRBV5-1 and TRBJ1-2; D remains unclear. The length of the CDR3 is 13 residues. Germline lookup yields CDR1 SGHRS and CDR2 YFSETQ. The germline V and J ends were trimmed by 1 base and 2 bases, with 6 bases remaining between them. CDR3 DNA: TGCGCCAGCAGCTTGACTGTAAACTATGGCTACACCTTC. Protein product: CASSLTVNYGYTF.

The chain couples TRBV7-2 to TRBJ1-1, with D unclear. This CDR3 spans 17 amino acids. Germline CDR1 is SGHTA and CDR2 is FQGNSA. V was clipped by 0 bases and J by 1 base, with 15 bases between them. The CDR3 nucleotides read TGTGCCAGCAGCTTAGCAGTCGGGCGGGGATGGAACACTGAAGCTTTCTTT. Translating it yields CASSLAVGRGWNTEAFF. Combining the CDR3 with reference TRBV7-2 and TRBJ1-1 gives the whole variable domain GAGVSQSPSNKVTEKGKDVELRCDPISGHTALYWYRQSLGQGLEFLIYFQGNSAPDKSGLPSDRFSAERTGGSVSTLTIQRTQQEDSAVYLCASSLAVGRGWNTEAFFGQGTRLTVV.

This clone has just one count. The CDR3 spells CANAISGTDTQYF. CDR3 bases: TGTGCCAACGCTATTTCTGGCACAGATACGCAGTATTTT. The chain has TRBV28 and TRBJ2-3; D gene ambiguous. This CDR3 has 13 residues. Per the germline V gene, CDR1 is MDHEN and CDR2 is SYDVKM. V lost 10 bases and J 1 base, leaving 12 bases between the germline ends.

The chain employs TRBV6-1 and TRBJ1-2, with a possible D match to TRBD1 (6 bases). There are 16 residues in the CDR3. V was shortened by 1 base and J by 7 bases, with 19 bases between the two germline ends. The germline V gene encodes CDR1 MNHNS and CDR2 SASEGT. The CDR3 DNA follows: TGTGCCAGCAGTGAAGGGATATGGACAGCCGGGGGTGGCTACACCTTC. It specifies CASSEGIWTAGGGYTF.

The V call is TRBV27, the J call TRBJ2-5, with 8 bases matching TRBD2. V gave up 6 bases and J gave up 4 bases; unmatched junction bases: 13. This CDR3 spans 16 amino acids. The germline V gene encodes CDR1 MNHEY and CDR2 SMNVEV (reference sequence). The CDR3 here is CASRPQRGGLSETQYF. The CDR3 bases are TGTGCCAGCAGGCCCCAACGGGGGGGCCTCTCAGAGACCCAGTACTTC.

The chain uses TRBV28 and TRBJ1-4; tentatively, D is TRBD1 (5 bases). CDR3 length: 14 residues. V dropped 7 bases and J dropped 6 bases, with 15 bases sitting between them. Germline CDR1 MDHEN, CDR2 SYDVKM. CDR3 amino acids: CASTPPGGDEKLFF. In nucleotides, the CDR3 is TGTGCCAGCACGCCACCGGGGGGAGATGAAAAACTGTTTTTT.

The chain uses TRBV19 and TRBJ2-1, with TRBD2 matching 13 bases. CDR3 length: 15 residues. The J segment lost 10 bases and the V segment lost 7 bases, leaving 10 bases of the junction unmatched. Looked up from germline, CDR1 is LNHDA and CDR2 is SQIVND (reference sequence). The CDR3 sequence: CASNPTSGRIGEQFF. The DNA for the CDR3 is TGTGCCAGTAACCCGACTAGCGGGAGGATTGGGGAGCAGTTCTTC.

For this clone: Other nucleotide sequences in the sample specify the same CDR3. This chain joins TRBV10-3 and TRBJ1-4; no definite D call. The ends were cut back, 4 bases at V and 3 bases at J, with 12 bases in the middle. The CDR3 covers 15 residues. CDR1 and CDR2 (germline): ENHRY, SYGVKD. The CDR3 coding sequence is TGTGCCATCAGTGCCGCAGGACCGCCTAATGAAAAACTGTTTTTT. Protein sequence: CAISAAGPPNEKLFF.

V usage is TRBV21-1 and J usage is TRBJ1-6. TRBV21-1 is termed a pseudogene. CDR3 length: 14 amino acids. The CDR3 loop reads CASSKKDYNSPLHF. CDR3 bases: TGTGCCAGCAGCAAAAAGGACTATAATTCACCCCTCCACTTT.

The chain uses TRBV10-3 and TRBJ2-7, with D perhaps TRBD1 (6 bases). CDR1 and CDR2 from the germline V gene are ENHRY and SYGVKD. The CDR3 contains 14 residues. Trimming took off 1 base at V and 6 bases at J, with 13 bases between the two ends. The CDR3 is CAISELGTITEQYF. CDR3 nucleotide sequence: TGTGCCATCAGTGAGTTGGGGACAATCACCGAGCAGTACTTC.

The chain uses TRBV7-8 and TRBJ1-5; D not certain. The CDR3 is 14 amino acids. CDR1 and CDR2 from the germline V gene are SGHVS and FQNEAQ. V was shortened by 3 bases and J by 1 base, with 7 bases between the two germline ends. The CDR3 is CASSFVGSNQPQHF. The CDR3 DNA is TGTGCCAGCAGCTTCGTCGGAAGCAATCAGCCCCAGCATTTT.

This clone was counted a single time. The chain recombines TRBV28 with TRBJ1-5; D gene uncertain. V was pared by 5 bases and J by 1 base, with 12 bases between. Germline V lookup: CDR1 MDHEN, CDR2 SYDVKM. This CDR3 has 15 amino acids. Here the CDR3 DNA reads TGTGCCAGCAGTACCCCGCAGGCCAGCAATCAGCCCCAGCATTTT. Amino acids: CASSTPQASNQPQHF.

V usage is TRBV28 and J usage is TRBJ2-7, with 8 bases fitting TRBD2. This CDR3 comprises 14 residues. V dropped 7 bases and J dropped 7; count of bases not matched to a gene: 12. Per germline, CDR1 MDHEN and CDR2 SYDVKM. Here the CDR3 DNA reads TGTGCCAGCACCGATAGCGGGACCCCTAGTGAGCAGTACTTC. Protein: CASTDSGTPSEQYF.

By sample share, this clone is large (0.1 to 1%). CDR3 DNA: TGTGCCAGCAGCTTAGCGCTCGGGAGTACAGATACGCAGTATTTT. It specifies CASSLALGSTDTQYF. This rearrangement joins TRBV7-2 to TRBJ2-3, with D possibly matching TRBD2 (6 bases). Germline V gene data show CDR1 as SGHTA and CDR2 as FQGNSA. V was pared by 0 bases and J by 3 bases, with 10 bases between. The CDR3 contains 15 residues.

J is TRBJ2-5 and V is TRBV7-2; D call uncertain. The CDR3 extends over 13 amino acids. Per germline, CDR1 SGHTA and CDR2 FQGNSA. Trimming left V 5 bases short and J 0 bases short, with 7 bases between. DNA for the CDR3: TGTGCCAGCAGCGCAACCAACCAAGAGACCCAGTACTTC. Protein product: CASSATNQETQYF.

Here the CDR3 reads CASTGPLNQPQHF. In DNA, the CDR3 is TGTGCCAGCACCGGGCCTCTAAATCAGCCCCAGCATTTT. The V and J genes are TRBV19 and TRBJ1-5; D gene unclear. V was cut by 9 bases and J by 4 bases, with 13 bases left in between. This CDR3 is built from 13 residues. Germline CDR1 is LNHDA and CDR2 is SQIVND (reference sequence).

This chain links TRBV7-8 with TRBJ1-1, with D maybe TRBD1 (5 bases). V shed 1 base and J shed 7 bases, with 10 bases lying between them. CDR3 length: 13 amino acids. Germline V gene sequence: CDR1 SGHVS, CDR2 FQNEAQ. The CDR3 here is CASSLVVRGEAFF. The CDR3 region has the DNA TGTGCCAGCAGCTTAGTTGTAAGGGGTGAAGCTTTCTTT.

This rearrangement joins TRBV28 to TRBJ1-2; D is uncertain. Germline values: CDR1 MDHEN, CDR2 SYDVKM. The germline V and J ends were trimmed by 6 bases and 2 bases, with 13 bases remaining between them. This CDR3 contains 14 residues. CDR3 sequence reads: CASRRTAGNYGYTF. The CDR3, as DNA: TGTGCCAGCAGGAGAACAGCCGGGAACTATGGCTACACCTTC.

The V and J genes are TRBV19 and TRBJ2-6; D uncertain. Per the germline V gene, CDR1 is LNHDA and CDR2 is SQIVND (reference sequence). This CDR3 has 13 residues. The V end lost 7 bases, the J end lost 3 bases, and 7 bases lay between the germline ends. The CDR3 here is CASKLVGANVLTF. The CDR3 nucleotides are TGTGCCAGTAAACTTGTTGGGGCCAACGTCCTGACTTTC.

The J gene is TRBJ1-3, the V gene TRBV11-2; D is perhaps TRBD1 (6 bases). V lost 5 bases to trimming and J lost 7 bases, with 12 bases between them. The CDR3 totals 13 residues. From germline, CDR1 is SGHAT and CDR2 FQNNGV. This CDR3 is CASSALQGNTIYF. DNA of the CDR3: TGTGCCAGCAGCGCCCTCCAGGGGAACACCATATATTTT.

V usage is TRBV4-1 and J usage is TRBJ1-1; D may be TRBD1 (6 bases). Deletions cut 0 bases from V and 6 bases from J, with 14 bases between. CDR1 is MGHRA, CDR2 YSYEKL, per germline. This CDR3 spans 15 amino acids. CDR3 nucleotide sequence: TGCGCCAGCAGCCAAGATCACGGGGGCATTGCTGAAGCTTTCTTT. Protein sequence: CASSQDHGGIAEAFF.